Listed here is a single TCR beta chain. There are a few counts of this clone. Its target antigen remains unknown. No per-base quality is available; no much larger clone lies one base away. These data belong to a study of cytomegalovirus exposure and HLA in healthy donors (dated by TCRdb to 2016 to 2017). The study in broad terms: An earlier analysis of some 500 of the donors reported about 250 Gb of sequence data and 117 million unique TCR beta sequences from about 179 million T cells. A later genetic analysis took genome-wide SNP genotypes for about three fifths of the 666 donors and used that subset as a discovery cohort. Five DR-DQ haplotypes were treated as single units for association and clustering because of strong linkage in the cohort. Donor age, sex, ethnicity and CMV serostatus were compiled alongside the repertoire data. Among about 390 genotyped donors of the cohort, an average of roughly 240,000 unique TCR beta nucleotide sequences were sequenced per donor, roughly a sixth of them non-productive. Every repertoire in the discovery cohort had been generated on one and the same sequencing platform. In an earlier analysis of a few hundred of the donors, high-throughput TCR beta sequencing was used to judge whether each TCR beta V gene segment behaved as functional or pseudogenic. To predict cytomegalovirus infection status, the study combined high-throughput TCR immunosequencing, statistical association of individual TCRs with disease status, and machine learning. Both class I and class II loci were covered by HLA typing, at four-digit resolution. Among the roughly 400 genotyped donors, under 90% belonged to the genetic ancestry cluster associated with self-reported Caucasian donors. The study aimed to test whether signatures of past pathogen exposure could be identified by cataloging public T cell receptors. In addition to the first cohort of approximately 650 subjects, a separate validation cohort of 120 different subjects was used. Around 320 gigabases of sequencing data and some 85 million unique TCR sequences were included in an early release covering around 600 HLA-typed donors. The number of typed donors differed by locus: about 620-640 for A, B, C, DRB1 and DQB1; 522 for DQA1; fewer than 610 for DPA1; and some 470 for DPB1. Rather than drawing on any new phenotypic data, the later analysis identified candidate immune exposures from TCR beta sequences and the way those sequences occurred across donors. The study profiled the T cell repertoires of some 610 subjects by immunosequencing and related them to cytomegalovirus serostatus. A later analysis re-analyzed previously published TCR beta repertoires from 550 to 700 donors and added high-resolution HLA genotyping to study TCR occurrence patterns. Overall results and qualifications from the work: Because counts were too low, 15 to 20 rarely observed V segments, including chromosome 9 orphons, were left out of the earlier analysis of approximately 500 of the donors. The authors suggested that the approach could potentially be generalized to other disease states and immunological phenotypes. A later analysis found that HLA-associated TCR beta chains were more clonally expanded and had lower generation probabilities than equally common non-associated chains. An association between a missense DCLRE1C variant and V-gene and J-gene trimming of TCR beta chains was found in a later genetic analysis and replicated in an independent cohort. Correlated functional status among segregating V segments might reflect linkage disequilibrium, but an unknown experimental factor could not be ruled out. A cluster of highly shared sequence variants was judged likely to be a technical artifact of the sequencing pipeline. The study listed around 160 TCR beta chains as associated with cytomegalovirus. In both the original and validation cohorts, the classifier was reported to diagnose cytomegalovirus status with high specificity and sensitivity. Compared with the approximately 600-donor mean, donors in an Asian-associated ancestry cluster had fewer N-insertions in productive TCRs, according to a later genetic analysis. According to a later analysis, parvovirus B19, influenza, CMV and Epstein-Barr virus appeared linked to several top co-occurrence clusters. A later analysis found that most CMV-associated TCR beta chains appeared HLA-restricted, with HLA associations seemingly driven largely by CMV exposure. In this cohort, only TCR beta chains were sequenced, and detectable features were limited by the absence of alpha or paired-chain data. In a later analysis, the rate of TCR association differed among HLA loci, with DRB1 alleles having the most associated TCRs and HLA-C alleles having the fewest. Roughly uniform sequencing depth across donors was assumed in presence/absence analyses, although this assumption may not hold. In vitro tests confirmed that a few of the cytomegalovirus-associated TCR beta chains recognize cytomegalovirus antigens. Some IMGT-functional V segments, including TRBV6-2 and TRBV6-3, could not be told apart with the 87-base-pair reads, so those segments were excluded. Because HLA typing was missing for some donors at each locus, association tests included only the typed subset. Most TCR sequences were seen in very few donors, while some public TCRs were found in many individuals. An earlier analysis of 450 to 750 of the donors showed that most TCR beta V segments appeared in productive rearrangements either about 90% or about 30% of the time, which broadly matched IMGT annotations. Assigning TCR associations to individual alleles was difficult when HLA alleles, especially DR and DQ, strongly co-occurred. The only immune exposure information available for the cohort was CMV serostatus. At a false discovery rate of 0.05, a later analysis linked roughly 17,000 TCR beta sequences to specific HLA alleles. A further reported finding was that TCR beta sequences accurately predicted the HLA-A and HLA-B alleles for most subjects in the first cohort.

The cohort was made up of around 720 healthy bone marrow donors. At the time of sampling, every cohort member was nominally healthy, though immune exposures that went unrecorded were likely present. The donor was CMV seropositive and was included in the group of 289 seropositive cohort members. Each donor provided a peripheral blood sample, and peripheral blood mononuclear cells were used for TCR beta sequencing. Genomic DNA extraction from the blood cell samples was performed with the Qiagen DNeasy Blood Extraction Kit. Reading from cysteine to phenylalanine, the CDR3 counts 12 amino acids. The read is trimmed to its CDR3 DNA, 36 bases read in frame from base 1. V is shortened by 3 bases, J by 5 bases, and the region joining them spans 7 bases. From a lookup of the germline V gene, CDR1 and CDR2 are SGHAT and FQNNGV. To prepare the library, the immunoSEQ multiplex PCR assay was applied. The multiplex PCR relied on a mix of 60 forward primers for TCR Vbeta segments and 13 reverse primers for TCR Jbeta segments. Amplification of the CDR3 region of rearranged TCR beta genes was performed with a multiplex PCR assay on genomic DNA. Amplified TCR beta libraries were sequenced as 87-base-pair reads on the Illumina HiSeq System. On the authors' methods: Across the roughly 600 repertoires, a later analysis counted 80 million or so unique TCR beta chains, 9.5 million to 13 million of which were shared by at least two donors. A nearest-neighbor algorithm error-corrected the raw reads and collapsed the reads into unique sequences, merging closely related sequences to remove PCR and sequencing errors. CDR3 sequences were aligned to IMGT reference sequences to assign V, D and J gene segments. For a sequence to be retained, a match of at least six nucleotides was required to both a V gene segment and a J gene segment. A rearrangement was called productive if the CDR3 had no stop codons and remained in frame with V and J, and every other rearrangement was called non-productive. Following IMGT convention, CDR3 was defined as the stretch from the second conserved V-encoded cysteine to the conserved J-encoded phenylalanine. In an earlier analysis of roughly 610 of the donors, sequences lacking an unambiguous match to a single V gene segment were excluded. An earlier analysis of 450 to 650 of the donors called V segments functional above 56.7% productive rearrangements and segregating when the between-donor standard deviation exceeded 5%. A statistical classification framework was built to diagnose cytomegalovirus status from the catalog of TCR beta chain sequences. In a later analysis, TCR nucleotide sequences were compared against IMGT/GENE-DB human TR gene sequences so that V and J genes could be assigned. The TCRdist pipeline was used in a later analysis to assign CDR3 sequences and most-parsimonious VDJ recombination scenarios. In a later analysis, every TCR beta chain was defined by the combination of its CDR3 amino acid sequence and its V-gene family, and reads without a unique V-gene family were dropped. To address suspected cross-contamination and a sequencing artifact, a later analysis removed 592 highly shared, low-generation-probability nucleotide sequences. A later analysis calculated a clonal expansion index for each public chain from normalized within-repertoire ranks of inferred template counts. In a later analysis, generation probabilities were computed with a VDJ recombination model fitted to out-of-frame rearrangements, and the resulting probabilities were checked against IGoR. In a later analysis, hypergeometric tests were used to score TCR-TCR, TCR-HLA and TCR-CMV co-occurrence, with a repertoire-size bias correction applied to TCR pairs. A later analysis estimated false discovery rates by permuting HLA or CMV assignments 20 times. A later analysis grouped co-occurring TCRs with DBSCAN, adding TCRdist sequence similarity when clustering within HLA-allele-positive subsets. For co-occurrence clustering, repertoires with fewer than 30,000 or more than 120,000 public chains were excluded, along with about five repertoires with anomalous nucleotide sharing. TCRdb limited this immuneACCESS table to in-frame rearrangements with V and J called. A share of clones is missing; checked studies link under half to unresolved V genes, and the rest is unexplained. The DNA gave D and trimming, while V, J and clone size come from that table. For this sample the table gives around 150,000 clones, of which 70% to 90% were detected only once. The ten biggest clones cover 6.5% to 7.5% of the sample.

The TCR originated in a woman younger than 45 in good health and CMV-seropositive. This chain is built from TRBV11-2 and TRBJ2-5; no D segment can be confidently identified. Sample: PBMCs. The CDR3 amino acid sequence is: CASSLSRETQYF. The nucleotides read TGTGCCAGCAGCTTGTCCCGGGAGACCCAGTACTTC.